This TCR beta chain was recorded in a study of molecular identifiers for immune sequencing clone quantification. Notes on the study in general: Over 99% of effector molecules, yet under 1% of naive-cell molecules, were held by clones above 20 RNA copies.

The sample holds many counts of this clonotype. Its target is not known. Naive CD8 T cells, phenotype CD8+CD4-CCR7+CD45RA+, were sorted. For bulk TCR libraries, previously described methods and listed TCR primers were used. A single record per CDR3 protein comes from TCRdb applying MiXCR to the PCR reads. Of about 54,000 distinct CDR3 sequences listed, around 25% are singletons. The receptor comes from a human donor in good health. Some libraries in this study had Jurkat cell RNA spiked in. Sequenced input: naive CD8+ T cells from blood, with Jurkat cell RNA spiked in. The subset here: FACS-sorted CD8+CD4-CCR7+CD45RA+ naive T cells.

CDR3 protein: CSATDGQETQYF. The DNA of the CDR3 is TGCAGTGCTACAGATGGACAGGAGACGCAGTATTTT. The chain links TRBV20-1 to TRBJ2-3, with TRBD1 matching 7 bases. This CDR3 has 12 amino acids. V shed 4 bases, J shed 9 bases, and the junction held 7 bases outside the gene matches. Per germline, CDR1 DFQATT and CDR2 SNEGSKA (reference sequence).